These T cell receptor beta chains were read from a single sample in a study of post-analysis software for immune sequencing data. One entry per CDR3 protein, called by TCRdb with MiXCR from the PCR reads. The data show roughly 430,000 distinct CDR3 sequences, about 39% seen once. Material: blood. These receptors originate from a girl aged 2-9 years with multiple sclerosis. Each CDR3 is given with its conserved first and last residue. The D gene is left open where the match is weak. A clone size is listed for some rows: how often the clone was seen (once, few, many), or a class if it is expanded.

TRBD2	-	TRBJ2-1	TRBV5-1	TGCGCCAGCAGCCAGACTAGCGGGGGGGCTGGTGGGCAGTTCTTC	CASSQTSGGAGGQFF
TRBD1	-	TRBJ1-4	TRBV20-1	TGCAGTGCTAGTCGAGGACAGGGGGCCAATGAAAAACTGTTTTTT	CSASRGQGANEKLFF
TRBD2	few	TRBJ2-5	TRBV29-1	TGCAGCGTTAGTCCTAGCGGGTATCAAGAGACCCAGTACTTC	CSVSPSGYQETQYF
TRBD2	few	TRBJ2-3	TRBV6-6	TGTGCCAGCGGGAGGTCGGGGGGGACAGATACGCAGTATTTT	CASGRSGGTDTQYF
-	-	TRBJ2-4	TRBV29-1	TGCAGCGTTCGGGGGCGGAACAGCAAAAACATTCAGTACTTC	CSVRGRNSKNIQYF
-	few	TRBJ2-7	TRBV6-5	TGTGCCAGCAGTTACCGGCAGGGGAATCGCGAGCAGTACTTC	CASSYRQGNREQYF
-	few	TRBJ2-2	TRBV2	TGTGCCAGCAGTCCTAGCCGAACCGCGAACACCGGGGAGCTGTTTTTT	CASSPSRTANTGELFF
-	-	TRBJ2-5	TRBV28	TGTGCCAGCACCCCCGGGGAGTACCAAGAGACCCAGTACTTC	CASTPGEYQETQYF
-	-	TRBJ1-1	TRBV5-1	TGCGCCAGCAGCTTGGCCCCGGGCACTGAAGCTTTCTTT	CASSLAPGTEAFF
TRBD1	-	TRBJ1-4	TRBV4-1	TGCGCCAGCAGCCACCGGGACAGAAATGAAAAACTGTTTTTT	CASSHRDRNEKLFF
TRBD1	-	TRBJ2-7	TRBV27	TGTGCCAGCAGTTCCGCCCGGACAGGGGGATTCTACGAGCAGTACTTC	CASSSARTGGFYEQYF
TRBD1	-	TRBJ1-4	TRBV28	TGTGCCAGCTCAGCGGGACAGGGGAAAAAACTGTTTTTT	CASSAGQGKKLFF
-	-	TRBJ2-1	TRBV7-2	TGTGCCAGCAGGCAAAAGTGGGGGGATGGGAGTCTTGAGCAGTTCTTC	CASRQKWGDGSLEQFF
-	-	TRBJ1-2	TRBV20-1	TGTAGTGCTAGTTTTCGGCAGGTTCTCTATGGCTACACCTTC	CSASFRQVLYGYTF
TRBD1	-	TRBJ2-3	TRBV12-3/TRBV12-4	TGTGCCAGCACAATTACAGGGGGAGATACGCAGTATTTT	CASTITGGDTQYF
-	-	TRBJ2-3	TRBV29-1	TGCAGCGTTGTGGGCACAGATACGCAGTATTTT	CSVVGTDTQYF
-	few	TRBJ1-6	TRBV6-2/TRBV6-3	TGTGCCAGCAGTTACGGCGGGGGACCGGGAGATAATTCACCCCTCCACTTT	CASSYGGGPGDNSPLHF
TRBD2	-	TRBJ2-5	TRBV7-9	TGTGCCAGCAGTCGCTGGGGGGGGGAGACCCAGTACTTC	CASSRWGGETQYF
-	few	TRBJ2-4	TRBV6-2/TRBV6-3	TGTGCCAGCAGTTTGAATGGACCCCAGGCCTCAAACATTCAGTACTTC	CASSLNGPQASNIQYF
-	few	TRBJ1-2	TRBV6-6	TGTGCCAGCAGTTACCGGAGGTATGGCTACACCTTC	CASSYRRYGYTF
-	few	TRBJ2-1	TRBV20-1	TGCAGTGTATGGAGCGGCGACTACAATGAGCAGTTCTTC	CSVWSGDYNEQFF